This T cell receptor (beta chain) is from a study of CD8 T cells in Susac syndrome. Random hexamers were used to reverse transcribe the RNA input (about 0.5 to 1 ug). TCRdb called the immunoSEQ multiplex PCR reads again in MiXCR, with one record for every CDR3 protein. The sample yields 90,000 to 150,000 distinct CDR3 sequences, 94% seen once. Controls matched for age and sex were healthy donors. CDR1 is SGHRS and CDR2 is YFSETQ in the germline V gene. CDR3 length: 14 amino acids. V dropped 0 bases and J dropped 4 bases, with 7 bases sitting between them. The sequenced material came from CD4+ T cells from PBMCs. V is TRBV5-1 and J is TRBJ2-2, with unresolved D. The TCR was taken from a human donor in good health. The CDR3 DNA follows: TGCGCCAGCAGCTTGGAGGCAGTCACCGGGGAGCTGTTTTTT. The encoded protein is CASSLEAVTGELFF.